The 25 T cell receptor beta chains below were found in one sample sequenced in a study of OX40 agonist ivuxolimab in advanced cancers. Method: immunoSEQ multiplex PCR; TCRdb's copy keeps in-frame clones and lacks some. The sample has 30,000 to 45,000 clones; around 84% are singletons. Specimen: CD4+ or CD8+ T cells sorted from blood, collected in a trial of the OX40 agonist ivuxolimab. Receptors were obtained from an adult with an advanced solid tumor such as melanoma, head and neck, liver or kidney cancer.

This clone was seen once. The genes are TRBV5-8 and TRBJ2-3, with 9 bases fitting TRBD1. The V segment lost 0 bases and the J segment 3 bases; nucleotides outside the gene matches: 2. The CDR3 contains 15 residues. Germline-derived CDR1 and CDR2 are SGHTS and YDEGEE. For the CDR3, the DNA is TGTGCCAGCAGCTTGGGGGGACAGGGTACAGATACGCAGTATTTT. Its protein product is CASSLGGQGTDTQYF.

V gene TRBV28 combines with J gene TRBJ2-5, with TRBD2 matching over 9 bases. Germline loops: CDR1 MDHEN, CDR2 SYDVKM. With V trimmed by 6 bases and J by 2 bases, 13 bases remained unmatched. The CDR3 length is 17 residues. As DNA, the CDR3 is TGTGCCAGCAGCGGATTTATAGCGGGGGTAGGGCAAGAGACCCAGTACTTC. Amino acids: CASSGFIAGVGQETQYF. The complete variable domain, with remaining parts taken from reference TRBV28 and TRBJ2-5, reads DVKVTQSSRYLVKRTGEKVFLECVQDMDHENMFWYRQDPGLGLRLIYFSYDVKMKEKGDIPEGYSVSREKKERFSLILESASTNQTSMYLCASSGFIAGVGQETQYFGPGTRLLVL.

The chain is built from TRBV6-6 and TRBJ2-1; TRBD2 matches 12 bases. The CDR3 runs to 14 residues. Trimming took 5 bases from V and 4 from J; bases not matched to a gene: 0. Germline V gives CDR1 MNHNY, CDR2 SVGAGI (reference sequence). As DNA, the CDR3 is TGTGCCAGCAGTGGACTAGCGGGATACAATGAGCAGTTCTTC. Protein sequence: CASSGLAGYNEQFF.

V gene TRBV28 combines with J gene TRBJ2-5, with D perhaps TRBD2 (7 bases). Germline-derived CDR1 and CDR2 are MDHEN and SYDVKM. V shed 3 bases and J shed 3 bases, with 14 bases lying between them. CDR3 size: 15 residues. Here the CDR3 reads CASSLGGARKETQYF. DNA for the CDR3: TGTGCCAGCAGTTTGGGGGGGGCGCGTAAAGAGACCCAGTACTTC.

In DNA, the CDR3 is TGTGCCAGCAGCTGGGACGGGTTTTACGAGCAGTACTTC. It specifies CASSWDGFYEQYF. The V call is TRBV4-2, the J call TRBJ2-7, with D possibly called TRBD1 or TRBD2 (5 bases each). The ends were cut back, 5 bases at V and 4 bases at J, with 12 bases in the middle. Germline V gene sequence: CDR1 LGHNA, CDR2 YNFKEQ. The CDR3 is 13 amino acids.

The V call is TRBV30, the J call TRBJ2-7; 7 bases are shared with TRBD1. V was clipped by 2 bases and J by 3 bases; unmatched bases: 4. This CDR3 region has 13 residues. Germline assignment: CDR1 GTSNPN and CDR2 SVGIG (reference sequence). Here the CDR3 reads CAWSPGTVYEQYF. The CDR3 DNA reads TGTGCCTGGAGTCCAGGGACAGTCTACGAGCAGTACTTC.

The V and J genes are TRBV7-9 and TRBJ1-2; D remains unclear. The CDR3 covers 15 residues. The V end lost 1 base, the J end lost 6 bases, and 15 bases lay between the germline ends. Germline-derived CDR1 and CDR2 are SEHNR and FQNEAQ (reference sequence). CDR3 nucleotides: TGTGCCAGCAGCTTAGTAGAGAGTCCCGCTAATGGCTACACCTTC. As protein: CASSLVESPANGYTF.

The V gene is TRBV19, the J gene TRBJ2-1, with 7 bases that match TRBD1. The CDR3 contains 13 residues. V shed 9 bases, J shed 2 bases, and the junction held 4 bases outside the gene matches. Germline-derived CDR1 and CDR2 are LNHDA and SQIVND (reference sequence). CDR3 nucleotides: TGTGCCAGCCGACAGGGTACCTACAATGAGCAGTTCTTC. It codes for CASRQGTYNEQFF.

The chain is built from TRBV28 and TRBJ1-5, with 9 bases lining up with TRBD1. The CDR3 extends over 13 amino acids. Germline V gives CDR1 MDHEN, CDR2 SYDVKM. The J segment lost 4 bases and the V segment lost 8 bases, leaving 3 bases of the junction unmatched. As DNA, the CDR3 is TGTGCCAGCGGGGGACAGGGAAATCAGCCCCAGCATTTT. Protein product: CASGGQGNQPQHF.

The table lists this clone with a count of one. This sequence joins TRBV27 and TRBJ2-3; possibly TRBD1 or TRBD2 for D (5 bases each). V shed 4 bases and J shed 3 bases, with 11 bases lying between them. The germline V gene encodes CDR1 MNHEY and CDR2 SMNVEV (reference sequence). There are 14 residues in the CDR3. The CDR3 spells CASSYQGVTDTQYF. The CDR3, as DNA: TGTGCCAGCAGTTACCAGGGAGTGACAGATACGCAGTATTTT.

The J gene is TRBJ1-4, the V gene TRBV28; 7 positions match TRBD1. J gave up 5 bases and V 6 bases, and 12 bases lay outside the gene matches. This CDR3 contains 16 residues. Germline-derived CDR1 and CDR2 are MDHEN and SYDVKM. Here the CDR3 reads CASSSSTRGGNEKLFF. For the CDR3, the DNA is TGTGCCAGCAGCTCATCTACCAGGGGGGGGAATGAAAAACTGTTTTTT.

The chain combines TRBV7-8 with TRBJ1-2; D might be TRBD1 (5 bases). The length of the CDR3 is 12 residues. The germline V and J ends were trimmed by 1 base and 10 bases, with 10 bases remaining between them. The germline gives CDR1 SGHVS, CDR2 FQNEAQ. CDR3 loop: CASSLGGWDYTF. The DNA for the CDR3 is TGTGCCAGCAGCTTAGGGGGGTGGGACTACACCTTC.

The chain links TRBV6-1 to TRBJ1-1; D is undetermined. V lost 5 bases and J 0 bases, leaving 7 bases between the germline ends. The CDR3 covers 13 residues. Germline-derived CDR1 and CDR2 are MNHNS and SASEGT. CDR3 residues: CASSFEMNTEAFF. The CDR3, as DNA: TGTGCCAGCAGTTTCGAAATGAACACTGAAGCTTTCTTT.

This rearrangement joins TRBV6-5 to TRBJ1-2; 8 bases are shared with TRBD1. Germline V gives CDR1 MNHEY, CDR2 SVGAGI. There are 14 residues in the CDR3. The V gene end was trimmed by 5 bases and the J gene end by 8 bases; junction bases not matched to a gene: 10. For the CDR3, the DNA is TGTGCCAGCAGTCCAACCCGGACAGGGCTCGGCTACACCTTC. Protein sequence: CASSPTRTGLGYTF.

This sequence joins TRBV15 and TRBJ2-1; D is ambiguous. The V and J ends lost 0 bases and 3 bases respectively, with 9 bases between them. The CDR3 is 15 amino acids. Germline-derived CDR1 and CDR2 are LNHNV and YYDKDF (reference sequence). CDR3 sequence (DNA): TGTGCCACCAGCAGAGATCTGACTGGCTACAATGAGCAGTTCTTC. Residues: CATSRDLTGYNEQFF.

This chain uses TRBV4-1 with TRBJ2-7; 8 nucleotides match TRBD2. The CDR3 covers 15 residues. Germline loops: CDR1 MGHRA, CDR2 YSYEKL. The junction had 9 bases not matched to a gene; V was cut back by 3 bases and J by 5 bases. CDR3 nucleotides: TGCGCCAGCAGCCAGTCTCCCGGGGGGGCCCACGAGCAGTACTTC. Its protein product is CASSQSPGGAHEQYF.

CDR3 residues: CASGPDAVLNQPQHF. CDR3 sequence (DNA): TGTGCCAGCGGCCCTGACGCGGTACTCAATCAGCCCCAGCATTTT. The chain combines TRBV28 with TRBJ1-5; the D is unclear. V dropped 8 bases and J dropped 3 bases, with 17 bases sitting between them. The CDR3 has 15 amino acids. The germline CDR1 and CDR2 sequences are MDHEN and SYDVKM.

The chain employs TRBV18 and TRBJ2-4; D is unclear. The germline gives CDR1 KGHSH, CDR2 LQKENI. The CDR3 runs 12 residues. V was shortened by 2 bases and J by 8 bases, with 7 bases between the two germline ends. The CDR3 bases are TGTGCCAGCTCACCATCGGACGACATTCAGTACTTC. It translates to CASSPSDDIQYF.

The chain has TRBV28 and TRBJ2-7; the D gene is possibly TRBD2 (6 bases). Germline CDR1 is MDHEN and CDR2 is SYDVKM. Trimming took off 7 bases at V and 3 bases at J, with 13 bases between the two ends. CDR3 length equals 13 residues. The CDR3 DNA is TGTGCCAGCACCCGGAGGGGACTCTACGAGCAGTACTTC. It is translated as CASTRRGLYEQYF.

V gene TRBV7-9 combines with J gene TRBJ2-1, with 11 bases that match TRBD1. Germline V gives CDR1 SEHNR, CDR2 FQNEAQ (reference sequence). This CDR3 comprises 15 residues. Trimming removed 6 bases from V and 6 bases from J; junction bases left unmatched: 7. The CDR3 region is CASSSDGTGGNEQFF. The CDR3 DNA is TGTGCCAGCAGTTCCGACGGGACAGGGGGCAATGAGCAGTTCTTC.

The chain couples TRBV7-3 to TRBJ2-3; D is possibly TRBD1 (6 bases). The ends were cut back, 5 bases at V and 5 bases at J, with 11 bases in the middle. Per germline, CDR1 SGHTA and CDR2 FQGTGA. The CDR3 runs 13 residues. The CDR3 DNA follows: TGTGCCAGCAGCCACAGGGTTGAAGATACGCAGTATTTT. Amino acid sequence: CASSHRVEDTQYF.

This chain connects TRBV15 to TRBJ1-1; tentatively, D is TRBD1 (5 bases). Trimming stripped 0 bases from V and 0 bases from J, with 11 bases between. Germline CDR1 and CDR2: LNHNV and YYDKDF (reference sequence). The CDR3 covers 16 residues. The CDR3 DNA sequence: TGTGCCACCAGCAGAGATCACTTGGGACTGAACACTGAAGCTTTCTTT. This gives the protein CATSRDHLGLNTEAFF.

This rearrangement joins TRBV19 to TRBJ2-1, with 8 positions matching TRBD2. V lost 6 bases and J lost 2; bases outside the gene matches: 0. In germline, CDR1 is LNHDA, CDR2 SQIVND (reference sequence). This CDR3 contains 13 residues. The CDR3 loop is CASRLAAYNEQFF. For the CDR3, the DNA is TGTGCCAGTAGACTAGCGGCCTACAATGAGCAGTTCTTC.

The chain combines TRBV18 with TRBJ2-4; 7 bases agree with TRBD1. This CDR3 has 16 amino acids. Germline values: CDR1 KGHSH, CDR2 LQKENI. The junction had 8 bases not matched to a gene; V was cut back by 4 bases and J by 2 bases. The CDR3 loop is CASSRSTQGSKNIQYF. In DNA, the CDR3 is TGTGCCAGCTCACGGTCCACACAGGGGTCCAAAAACATTCAGTACTTC.

This chain uses TRBV9 with TRBJ2-1, with TRBD1 matching over 7 bases. The CDR3 has 15 amino acids. The J segment lost 0 bases and the V segment lost 4 bases, leaving 4 bases of the junction unmatched. Germline V lookup: CDR1 SGDLS, CDR2 YYNGEE. CDR3 sequence (DNA): TGTGCCAGCAGCTCAAGACAGGGCTCCTACAATGAGCAGTTCTTC. It translates to CASSSRQGSYNEQFF.